This passage covers 11 T cell receptor beta chains from one sample sequenced in a study of a mutant IDH1 vaccine in newly diagnosed glioma. Documented time point: week 23, last vaccination. Vaccination comprised doses that each held 300 ug of mutant IDH1 20-mer peptide, plus topical imiquimod. No antigen has been assigned to these receptors. This table comes from immunoSEQ multiplex PCR, and its TCRdb copy is limited to in-frame clones, with some not included. Of tens of thousands of clones listed, about 80% are singletons. Specimen: PBMCs, collected from a glioma patient whose treatment included an IDH1 peptide vaccine. Source of these receptors: a man between 18 and 35 years old with glioma.

The chain's CDR3 is CASSYRSTDTQYF. The CDR3 nucleotides read TGTGCCAGCAGCTATCGGAGCACAGATACGCAGTATTTT. The V call is TRBV4-2, the J call TRBJ2-3; D gene unclear. Trimming stripped 5 bases from V and 0 bases from J, with 6 bases between. This CDR3 region has 13 residues. Germline CDR1 is LGHNA and CDR2 is YNFKEQ.

The V and J genes are TRBV1 and TRBJ2-5; the D segment call TRBD2 is taken from the table without a DNA check. TRBV1 has pseudogene status. The CDR3 loop spans 17 amino acids. The CDR3 nucleotides are TGCACCAGCAGCCTTGTTCTGGCTAGCGGGTTTATGGGAACCCAGTACTTC. Translation gives CTSSLVLASGFMGTQYF.

This chain links TRBV7-6 with TRBJ1-4; TRBD1 might be the D (5 bases). Trimming cost V 2 bases and J 5 bases, with 12 bases left between them. Germline CDR1 and CDR2: SGHVS and FNYEAQ. The CDR3 contains 15 residues. The CDR3 sequence: CASSLRDGPNEKLFF. CDR3 nucleotides: TGTGCCAGCAGCTTACGGGACGGACCAAATGAAAAACTGTTTTTT.

CDR3 sequence: CASSFGIGYEQYF. The CDR3 DNA follows: TGTGCCAGCAGTTTTGGGATCGGGTACGAGCAGTACTTC. This sequence joins TRBV27 and TRBJ2-5; D ambiguous. The J call is in doubt because the DNA end fits TRBJ2-7 better. The germline gives CDR1 MNHEY, CDR2 SMNVEV (reference sequence). The CDR3 totals 13 residues.

The chain employs TRBV4-1 and TRBJ1-1; no clear D. This CDR3 contains 13 residues. Germline CDR1 and CDR2: MGHRA and YSYEKL. V lost 0 bases, J lost 5 bases, and 7 bases lay in between. Here the CDR3 reads CASSQDWGTEAFF. The CDR3 bases are TGCGCCAGCAGCCAAGACTGGGGAACTGAAGCTTTCTTT.

The chain joins TRBV27 to TRBJ1-2; TRBD1 is a possible D gene (5 bases). The CDR3 contains 16 residues. Trimming took off 0 bases at V and 4 bases at J, with 15 bases between the two ends. Per the germline V gene, CDR1 is MNHEY and CDR2 is SMNVEV (reference sequence). For the CDR3, the DNA is TGTGCCAGCAGTTTATCGGGAGGAGGGGCTACCTATGGCTACACCTTC. This sequence encodes CASSLSGGGATYGYTF.

The chain combines TRBV5-4 with TRBJ2-7; D is unresolved. The CDR3 runs 11 residues. V dropped 2 bases and J dropped 6 bases, with 6 bases sitting between them. Germline CDR1 SGHNT, CDR2 YYREEE (reference sequence). The CDR3 loop reads CASSLGFEQYF. The CDR3 DNA is TGTGCCAGCAGCTTAGGCTTCGAGCAGTACTTC. The full variable domain, with the rest looked up from reference TRBV5-4 and TRBJ2-7, is ETGVTQSPTHLIKTRGQQVTLRCSSQSGHNTVSWYQQALGQGPQFIFQYYREEENGRGNFPPRFSGLQFPNYSSELNVNALELDDSALYLCASSLGFEQYFGPGTRLTVT.

The chain links TRBV30 to TRBJ1-2; TRBD1 might be the D (6 bases). Per the germline V gene, CDR1 is GTSNPN and CDR2 is SVGIG (reference sequence). V lost 3 bases and J lost 0, with 11 bases in between. The CDR3 consists of 14 residues. The CDR3 DNA reads TGTGCCTGGAGAAAACAGGGAGCTAACTATGGCTACACCTTC. This gives the protein CAWRKQGANYGYTF.

The genes are TRBV4-2 and TRBJ1-4; a possible D gene is TRBD1 (6 bases). In germline, CDR1 is LGHNA, CDR2 YNFKEQ. V was cut by 2 bases and J by 8 bases, with 18 bases left in between. The CDR3 contains 16 residues. CDR3 sequence reads: CASSQWDTPRGEKLFF. CDR3 DNA sequence: TGTGCCAGCAGCCAATGGGACACCCCAAGGGGGGAAAAACTGTTTTTT.

The genes are TRBV5-5 and TRBJ2-6, with 7 bases that match TRBD1. This CDR3 spans 17 amino acids. Per germline, CDR1 SGHKS and CDR2 YYEKEE (reference sequence). Unmatched junction bases numbered 9, after V lost 6 bases and J lost 0 bases. The CDR3 DNA sequence: TGTGCCAGCAACCCGGGACAGCGCCTCTCTGGGGCCAACGTCCTGACTTTC. This codes for CASNPGQRLSGANVLTF. The complete variable domain, with remaining parts taken from reference TRBV5-5 and TRBJ2-6, reads DAGVTQSPTHLIKTRGQQVTLRCSPISGHKSVSWYQQVLGQGPQFIFQYYEKEERGRGNFPDRFSARQFPNYSSELNVNALLLGDSALYLCASNPGQRLSGANVLTFGAGSRLTVL.

The V call is TRBV6-5, the J call TRBJ2-7, with unresolved D. There are 13 residues in the CDR3. Trimming cost V 2 bases and J 2 bases, with 7 bases left between them. Per germline, CDR1 MNHEY and CDR2 SVGAGI. The CDR3: CASSYHPAYEQYF. The CDR3 DNA is TGTGCCAGCAGTTACCACCCTGCCTACGAGCAGTACTTC.